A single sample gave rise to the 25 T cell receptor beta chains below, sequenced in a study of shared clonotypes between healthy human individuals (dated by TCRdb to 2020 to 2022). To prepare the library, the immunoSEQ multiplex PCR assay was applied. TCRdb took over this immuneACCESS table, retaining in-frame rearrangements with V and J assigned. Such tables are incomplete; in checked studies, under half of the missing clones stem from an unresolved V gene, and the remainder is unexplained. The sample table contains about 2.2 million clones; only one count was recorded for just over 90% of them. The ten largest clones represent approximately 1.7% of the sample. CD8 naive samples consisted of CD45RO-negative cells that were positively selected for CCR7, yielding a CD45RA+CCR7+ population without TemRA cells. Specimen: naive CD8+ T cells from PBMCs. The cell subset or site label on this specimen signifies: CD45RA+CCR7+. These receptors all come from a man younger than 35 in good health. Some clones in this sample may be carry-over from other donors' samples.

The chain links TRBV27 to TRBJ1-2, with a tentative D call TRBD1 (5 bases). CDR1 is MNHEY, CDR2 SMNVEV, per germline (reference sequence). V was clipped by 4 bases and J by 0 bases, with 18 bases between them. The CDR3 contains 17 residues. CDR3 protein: CASSSTPRDLTNYGYTF. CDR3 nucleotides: TGTGCCAGCAGTTCGACCCCCCGGGACCTCACTAACTATGGCTACACCTTC.

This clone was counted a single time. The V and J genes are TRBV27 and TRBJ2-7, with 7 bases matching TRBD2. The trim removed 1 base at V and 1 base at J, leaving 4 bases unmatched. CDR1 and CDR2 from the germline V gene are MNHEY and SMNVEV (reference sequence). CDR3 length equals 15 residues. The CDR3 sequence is CASSLYAGESYEQYF. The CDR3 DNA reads TGTGCCAGCAGTTTATATGCGGGAGAGTCCTACGAGCAGTACTTC.

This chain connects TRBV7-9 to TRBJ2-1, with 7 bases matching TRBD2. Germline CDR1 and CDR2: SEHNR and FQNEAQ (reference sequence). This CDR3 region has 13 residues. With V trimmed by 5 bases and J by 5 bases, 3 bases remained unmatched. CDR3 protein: CASSRDYHNEQFF. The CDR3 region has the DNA TGTGCCAGCAGCCGGGACTACCACAATGAGCAGTTCTTC.

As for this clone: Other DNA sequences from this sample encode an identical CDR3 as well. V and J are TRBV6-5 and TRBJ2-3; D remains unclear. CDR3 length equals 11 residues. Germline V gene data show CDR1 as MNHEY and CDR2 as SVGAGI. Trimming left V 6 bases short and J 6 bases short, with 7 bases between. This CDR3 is CASSYGDTQYF. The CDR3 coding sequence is TGTGCCAGCAGCTACGGGGATACGCAGTATTTT.

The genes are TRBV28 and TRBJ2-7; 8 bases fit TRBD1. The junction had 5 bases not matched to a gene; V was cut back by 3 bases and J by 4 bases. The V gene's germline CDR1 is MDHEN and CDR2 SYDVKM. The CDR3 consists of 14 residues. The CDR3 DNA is TGTGCCAGCAGTTTGCCCCGGGACAGGTACGAGCAGTACTTC. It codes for CASSLPRDRYEQYF.

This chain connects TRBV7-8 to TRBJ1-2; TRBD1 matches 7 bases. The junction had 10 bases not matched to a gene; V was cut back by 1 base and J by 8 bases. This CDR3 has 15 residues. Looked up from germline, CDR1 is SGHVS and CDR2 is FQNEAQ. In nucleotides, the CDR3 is TGTGCCAGCAGCTTAGGGAAGACAGGGTTCGGGGGCTACACCTTC. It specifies CASSLGKTGFGGYTF.

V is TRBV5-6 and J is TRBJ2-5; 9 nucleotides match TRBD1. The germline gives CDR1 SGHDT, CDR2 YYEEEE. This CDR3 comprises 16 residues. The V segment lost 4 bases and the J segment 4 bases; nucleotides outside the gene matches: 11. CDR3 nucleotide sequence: TGTGCCAGCAGCGCGCTACAGGGGGCAAGTAGAGAGACCCAGTACTTC. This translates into CASSALQGASRETQYF. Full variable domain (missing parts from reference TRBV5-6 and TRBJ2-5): DAGVTQSPTHLIKTRGQQVTLRCSPKSGHDTVSWYQQALGQGPQFIFQYYEEEERQRGNFPDRFSGHQFPNYSSELNVNALLLGDSALYLCASSALQGASRETQYFGPGTRLLVL.

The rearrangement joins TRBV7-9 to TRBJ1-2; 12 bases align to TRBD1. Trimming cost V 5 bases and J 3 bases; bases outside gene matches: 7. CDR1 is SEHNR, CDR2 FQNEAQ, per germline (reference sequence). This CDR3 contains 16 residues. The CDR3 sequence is CASSPRDRGPDYGYTF. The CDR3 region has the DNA TGTGCCAGCAGCCCCCGGGACAGGGGGCCGGACTATGGCTACACCTTC. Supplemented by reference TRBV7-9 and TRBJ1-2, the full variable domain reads DTGVSQNPRHKITKRGQNVTFRCDPISEHNRLYWYRQTLGQGPEFLTYFQNEAQLEKSRLLSDRFSAERPKGSFSTLEIQRTEQGDSAMYLCASSPRDRGPDYGYTFGSGTRLTVV.

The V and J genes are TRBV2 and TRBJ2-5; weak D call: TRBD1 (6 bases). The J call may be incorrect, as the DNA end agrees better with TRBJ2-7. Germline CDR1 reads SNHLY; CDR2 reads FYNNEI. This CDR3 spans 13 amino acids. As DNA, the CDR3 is TGTGCCAGCAGCTCACGAGGGGGAGCCGAGCAGTACTTC. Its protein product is CASSSRGGAEQYF.

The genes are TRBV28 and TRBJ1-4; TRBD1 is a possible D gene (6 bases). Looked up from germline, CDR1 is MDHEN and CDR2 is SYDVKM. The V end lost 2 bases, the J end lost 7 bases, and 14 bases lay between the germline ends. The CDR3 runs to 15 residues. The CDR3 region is CASSLPGGRGEKLFF. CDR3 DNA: TGTGCCAGCAGTTTACCTGGGGGGCGAGGTGAAAAACTGTTTTTT.

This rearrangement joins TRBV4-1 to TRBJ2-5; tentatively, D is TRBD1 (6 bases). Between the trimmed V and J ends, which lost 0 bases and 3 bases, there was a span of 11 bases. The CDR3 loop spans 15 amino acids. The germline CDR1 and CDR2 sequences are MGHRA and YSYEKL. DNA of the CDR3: TGCGCCAGCAGCCAAGATGGGGACATAGAAGAGACCCAGTACTTC. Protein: CASSQDGDIEETQYF.

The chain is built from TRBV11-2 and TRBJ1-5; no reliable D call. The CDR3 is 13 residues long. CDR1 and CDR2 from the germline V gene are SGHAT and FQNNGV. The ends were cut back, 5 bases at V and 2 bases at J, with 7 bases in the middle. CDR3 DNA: TGTGCCAGCAGCCGCATAGGCAATCAGCCCCAGCATTTT. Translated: CASSRIGNQPQHF.

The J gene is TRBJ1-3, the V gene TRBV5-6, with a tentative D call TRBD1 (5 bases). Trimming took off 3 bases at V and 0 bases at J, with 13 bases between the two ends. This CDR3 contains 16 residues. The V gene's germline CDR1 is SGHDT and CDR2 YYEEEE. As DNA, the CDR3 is TGTGCCAGCAGCTCCTGGGGCGGAGACTCTGGAAACACCATATATTTT. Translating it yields CASSSWGGDSGNTIYF.

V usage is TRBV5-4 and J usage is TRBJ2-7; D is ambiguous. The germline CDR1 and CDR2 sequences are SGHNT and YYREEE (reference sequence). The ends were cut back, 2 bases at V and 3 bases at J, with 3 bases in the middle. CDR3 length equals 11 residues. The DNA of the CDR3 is TGTGCCAGCAGCTTTGACTACGAGCAGTACTTC. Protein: CASSFDYEQYF.

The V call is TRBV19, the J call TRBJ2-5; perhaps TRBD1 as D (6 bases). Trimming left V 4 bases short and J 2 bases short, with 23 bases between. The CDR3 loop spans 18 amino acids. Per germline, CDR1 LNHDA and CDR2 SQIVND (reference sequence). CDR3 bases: TGTGCCAGTAGTACTCCCTTTATGGACAGCCATACTCAAGAGACCCAGTACTTC. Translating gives CASSTPFMDSHTQETQYF. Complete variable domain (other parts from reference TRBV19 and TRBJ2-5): DGGITQSPKYLFRKEGQNVTLSCEQNLNHDAMYWYRQDPGQGLRLIYYSQIVNDFQKGDIAEGYSVSREKKESFPLTVTSAQKNPTAFYLCASSTPFMDSHTQETQYFGPGTRLLVL.

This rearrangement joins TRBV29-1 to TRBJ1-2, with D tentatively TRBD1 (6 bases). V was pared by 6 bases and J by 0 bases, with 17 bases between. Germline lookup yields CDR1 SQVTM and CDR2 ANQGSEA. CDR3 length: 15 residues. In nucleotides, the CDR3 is TGCAGCGTAACCCACCGACAGGCTGCTAACTATGGCTACACCTTC. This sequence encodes CSVTHRQAANYGYTF.

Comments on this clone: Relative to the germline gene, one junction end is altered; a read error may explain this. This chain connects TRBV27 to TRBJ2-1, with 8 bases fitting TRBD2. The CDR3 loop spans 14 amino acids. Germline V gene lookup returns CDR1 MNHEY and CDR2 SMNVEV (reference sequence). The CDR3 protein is CASMTGTSYNEQFF. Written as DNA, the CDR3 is TGTGCGAGCATGACCGGGACTAGCTACAATGAGCAGTTCTTC.

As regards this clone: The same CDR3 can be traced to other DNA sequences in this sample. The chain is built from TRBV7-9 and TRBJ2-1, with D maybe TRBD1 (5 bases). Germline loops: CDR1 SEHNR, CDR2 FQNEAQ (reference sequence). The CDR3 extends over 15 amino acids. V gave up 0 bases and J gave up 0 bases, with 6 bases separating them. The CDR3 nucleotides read TGTGCCAGCAGCTTAGCTCAGGGCTCCTACAATGAGCAGTTCTTC. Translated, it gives CASSLAQGSYNEQFF.

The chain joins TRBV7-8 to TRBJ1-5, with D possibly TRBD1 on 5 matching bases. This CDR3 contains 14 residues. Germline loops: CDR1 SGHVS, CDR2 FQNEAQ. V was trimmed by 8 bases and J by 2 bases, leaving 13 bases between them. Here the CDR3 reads CASGGTIGNQPQHF. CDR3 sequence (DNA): TGTGCCAGCGGTGGGACGATCGGCAATCAGCCCCAGCATTTT.

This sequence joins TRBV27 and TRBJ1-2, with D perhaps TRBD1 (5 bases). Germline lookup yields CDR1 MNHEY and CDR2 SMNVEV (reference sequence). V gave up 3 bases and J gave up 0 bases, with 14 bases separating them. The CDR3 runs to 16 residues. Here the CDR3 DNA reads TGTGCCAGCAGTTTCACAGGAGGGATATCTAACTATGGCTACACCTTC. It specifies CASSFTGGISNYGYTF.

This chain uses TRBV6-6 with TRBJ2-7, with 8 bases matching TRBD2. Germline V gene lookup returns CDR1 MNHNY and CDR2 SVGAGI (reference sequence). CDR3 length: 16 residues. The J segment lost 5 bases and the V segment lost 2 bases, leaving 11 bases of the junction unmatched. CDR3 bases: TGTGCCAGCAGTTACCCGGATCGAGCGGGAGTACACGAGCAGTACTTC. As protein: CASSYPDRAGVHEQYF.

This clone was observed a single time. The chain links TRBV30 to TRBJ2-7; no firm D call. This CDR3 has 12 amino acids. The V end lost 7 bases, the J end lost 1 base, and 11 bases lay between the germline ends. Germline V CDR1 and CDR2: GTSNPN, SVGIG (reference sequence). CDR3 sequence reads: CASLTASYEQYF. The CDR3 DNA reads TGTGCCTCTTTGACCGCTTCCTACGAGCAGTACTTC.

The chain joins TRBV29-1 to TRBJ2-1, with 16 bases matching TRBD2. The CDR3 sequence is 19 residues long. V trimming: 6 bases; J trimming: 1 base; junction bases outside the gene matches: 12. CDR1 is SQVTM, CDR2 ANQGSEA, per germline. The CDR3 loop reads CSVLSPGLAGGRSYNEQFF. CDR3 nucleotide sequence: TGCAGCGTACTTAGCCCGGGACTAGCGGGAGGGCGGTCCTACAATGAGCAGTTCTTC.

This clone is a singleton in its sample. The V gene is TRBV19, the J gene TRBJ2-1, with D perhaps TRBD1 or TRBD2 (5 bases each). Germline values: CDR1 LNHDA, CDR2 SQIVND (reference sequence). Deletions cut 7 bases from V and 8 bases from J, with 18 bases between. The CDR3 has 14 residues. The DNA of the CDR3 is TGTGCCAGTACTCCGAGGGGAGTATACGATGAGCAGTTCTTC. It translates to CASTPRGVYDEQFF.

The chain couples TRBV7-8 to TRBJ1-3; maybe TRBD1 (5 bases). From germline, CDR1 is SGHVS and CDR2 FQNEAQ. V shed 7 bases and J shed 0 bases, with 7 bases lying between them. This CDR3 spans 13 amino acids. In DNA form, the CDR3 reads TGTGCCAGCAACCAGGGCTCTGGAAACACCATATATTTT. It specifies CASNQGSGNTIYF. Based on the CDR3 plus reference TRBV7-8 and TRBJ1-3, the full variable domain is GAGVSQSPRYKVAKRGQDVALRCDPISGHVSLFWYQQALGQGPEFLTYFQNEAQLDKSGLPSDRFFAERPEGSVSTLKIQRTQQEDSAVYLCASNQGSGNTIYFGEGSWLTVV.